The TCR beta chain under discussion was sequenced for a study of OX40 agonist ivuxolimab in advanced cancers. Study information: Aged roughly 23 to 90 with a mean of roughly 63 years, they were about 78% male. Partial responses were seen in three patients, one with hepatocellular carcinoma and two with cutaneous melanoma. Overall study findings and caveats: Among some nonresponders, normalized T-cell clonal expansion was also low.

Remarks on this clone: Its antigen is undetermined.

J was trimmed by 3 bases and V by 2 bases; bases with no gene match: 6. CDR1 is MNHEY, CDR2 SVGAGI, per germline. The CDR3 length is 15 residues. Sequencing was performed with immunoSEQ multiplex PCR; in TCRdb, only in-frame clones are kept and a portion is missing. This table holds 55,000 to 90,000 clones, roughly 80% found once. Researchers took blood at baseline, on cycle 4 day 1, and on cycle 7 day 1. This chain joins TRBV6-5 and TRBJ2-7; 8 bases map to TRBD1. This clonotype was sampled from an adult with an advanced solid tumor such as melanoma, head and neck, liver or kidney cancer. The specimen comprised CD4+ or CD8+ T cells sorted from blood, sampled in a trial of the OX40 agonist ivuxolimab. For the CDR3, the DNA is TGTGCCAGCAGTTACGCCGGGACAGGTGACTACGAGCAGTACTTC. Translated, it gives CASSYAGTGDYEQYF.